This TCR beta chain is drawn from a study of blood T cell repertoires in COVID-19. The authors' processing: Amplification with reference gene primers provided the estimates of nucleated cell counts. This table comes from immunoSEQ multiplex PCR, and its TCRdb copy is limited to in-frame clones, with some not included. For V, J and clone size, that table is used; D and trimming come from the DNA. Here the sample spans 150,000 to 200,000 clones, around 80% being singletons. The length of the CDR3 is 13 residues. The germline V gene encodes CDR1 LNHDA and CDR2 SQIVND (reference sequence). V lost 3 bases and J 6 bases, leaving 11 bases between the germline ends. The age range of participants was about 18 to 89 years, with residence in about two dozen US areas.

This sequence was found in a woman aged 50 to 60 who had recovered from COVID-19. Sequenced input: PBMCs or T cells enriched from blood (not recorded which). The rearrangement uses TRBV19 and TRBJ1-2; no definite D call. The CDR3: CASSIRSTDGYTF. CDR3 nucleotides: TGTGCCAGTAGTATTAGGAGCACTGATGGCTACACCTTC.